This TCR beta chain derives from a study of shared clonotypes between healthy human individuals. Study-level results: Naive CD4 clonotypes overlapped across several donors at about 5.3%.

Sequencing used immunoSEQ multiplex PCR; TCRdb keeps in-frame clones, though not all of them. The sample holds about 1.5 million clones; roughly 96% are singletons and the top ten take about 1.2%. Regarding this clone: As yet, its antigen is unknown. The junction departs from the called germline gene at one end, perhaps through a read error.

Donors, without exception, were Caucasian adults residing in Nashville, Tennessee. This TCR came from a man aged 30 to 39 in good health. Sequenced sample: naive CD4+ T cells sorted from blood. The subset here: CD45RA+ positively selected.

The CDR3 loop reads CASSLEPGRINF. The CDR3, as DNA: TGTGCCAGCAGCTTAGAGCCAGGGAGAATCAACTTC. The chain combines TRBV7-2 with TRBJ2-7; D possibly matches TRBD1 or TRBD2 (5 bases each). The CDR3 spans 12 residues. Germline CDR1 and CDR2: SGHTA and FQGNSA.